Each of the 10 T cell receptor beta chains below was sequenced from the same sample in a study of blood T cell repertoires in COVID-19 (TCRdb year 2020). The library relied on the immunoSEQ multiplex PCR assay. TCRdb's version of the immuneACCESS table is confined to in-frame rearrangements and falls short of the full clone set. An unresolved V gene accounts for under half of the shortfall where checked; the remainder is of unknown origin. The sample table contains approximately 340,000 clones; only one count was recorded for 80% to 90% of them. The top ten constitute approximately 9.3% of the sample. The sequenced material came from peripheral blood. These receptor sequences come from a man aged 30 to 39 with COVID-19, enrolled during active disease.

The chain employs TRBV5-6 and TRBJ1-1; TRBD1 is a possible D gene (5 bases). Germline V gene data show CDR1 as SGHDT and CDR2 as YYEEEE. CDR3 length equals 13 residues. V lost 3 bases, J lost 1 base, and 7 bases lay in between. CDR3 sequence (DNA): TGTGCCAGCAGCTCCACAGGGAACACTGAAGCTTTCTTT. Amino acid sequence: CASSSTGNTEAFF.

The genes are TRBV5-3 and TRBJ2-3; D perhaps matches TRBD2 (6 bases). TRBV5-3 is annotated as an ORF whose role is uncertain. This CDR3 has 15 residues. V was clipped by 2 bases and J by 0 bases, with 10 bases between them. The CDR3 DNA reads as TGTGCCAGAAGCTTACGGCGGGGAAGCACAGATACGCAGTATTTT. Its protein is CARSLRRGSTDTQYF.

In its sample, this clone was seen a few times. This chain links TRBV7-3 with TRBJ1-5; D ambiguous. Germline-derived CDR1 and CDR2 are SGHTA and FQGTGA. Trimming shortened V by 5 bases and J by 3 bases, and 17 bases separated the two germline ends. The CDR3 covers 16 residues. The CDR3 is CASSPSFGNFNQPQHF. The CDR3 nucleotides are TGTGCCAGCAGCCCCTCTTTCGGGAATTTCAATCAGCCCCAGCATTTT. The complete variable domain, with remaining parts taken from reference TRBV7-3 and TRBJ1-5, reads GAGVSQTPSNKVTEKGKYVELRCDPISGHTALYWYRQSLGQGPEFLIYFQGTGAADDSGLPNDRFFAVRPEGSVSTLKIQRTERGDSAVYLCASSPSFGNFNQPQHFGDGTRLSIL.

The gene calls are TRBV2 and TRBJ1-4, with D hard to call. This CDR3 spans 14 amino acids. V lost 6 bases and J 3 bases, leaving 11 bases between the germline ends. Looked up from germline, CDR1 is SNHLY and CDR2 is FYNNEI. The CDR3 region has the DNA TGTGCCAGCAGGGGAGAGGTTCCTAATGAAAAACTGTTTTTT. Encoded protein: CASRGEVPNEKLFF.

This clone was seen a handful of times. The chain carries TRBV12-3 or TRBV12-4 and TRBJ1-6; TRBD1 is a possible D gene (6 bases). V lost 6 bases and J lost 7, with 10 bases in between. The CDR3 length is 13 residues. The CDR3 DNA reads TGTGCCAGCAGACCTAGGGGGAATTCACCCCTCCACTTT. This encodes CASRPRGNSPLHF.

V and J are TRBV4-1 and TRBJ2-7, with D possibly TRBD1 on 6 matching bases. Germline CDR1 is MGHRA and CDR2 is YSYEKL. The CDR3 is 13 residues long. The V end lost 1 base, the J end lost 6 bases, and 10 bases lay between the germline ends. In DNA form, the CDR3 reads TGCGCCAGCAGCCAAGGTGGCAGGGGCGAGCAGTACTTC. This sequence encodes CASSQGGRGEQYF.

V and J are TRBV28 and TRBJ1-5; TRBD1 agrees at 7 bases. The germline V gene has CDR1 MDHEN and CDR2 SYDVKM. The V segment lost 6 bases and the J segment 1 base; nucleotides outside the gene matches: 9. The CDR3 is 16 amino acids. The CDR3 coding sequence is TGTGCCAGCAGCCTGACAGGGCGGGGAAGCAATCAGCCCCAGCATTTT. It translates to CASSLTGRGSNQPQHF.

This rearrangement joins TRBV25-1 to TRBJ2-5; 8 bases align to TRBD1. CDR1 and CDR2 (germline): MGHDK, SYGVNS. The CDR3 totals 12 residues. The V and J ends lost 10 bases and 7 bases, in that order; junction bases with no gene match: 8. CDR3 sequence: CAIGQGSGTQYF. In nucleotides, the CDR3 is TGTGCCATCGGACAGGGTTCTGGGACCCAGTACTTC.

The rearrangement uses TRBV7-3 and TRBJ2-6; a weak D match, TRBD1 (5 bases). Per germline, CDR1 SGHTA and CDR2 FQGTGA. V gave up 3 bases and J gave up 1 base, with 16 bases separating them. There are 18 residues in the CDR3. The chain's CDR3 is CASSFLPLRASGANVLTF. In DNA, the CDR3 is TGTGCCAGCAGCTTCCTCCCTCTCAGGGCATCTGGGGCCAACGTCCTGACTTTC.

The sample holds one count of this clone. The genes are TRBV19 and TRBJ1-4; TRBD1 matches 9 bases. Germline V gene sequence: CDR1 LNHDA, CDR2 SQIVND (reference sequence). The CDR3 is 14 residues long. J gave up 8 bases and V 6 bases, and 7 bases lay outside the gene matches. CDR3 coding DNA: TGTGCCAGTAGCCGGGACAGGGTACAGGAAAAACTGTTTTTT. Amino acids: CASSRDRVQEKLFF.